This T cell receptor (beta chain) was captured in a study of Ad26.COV2.S vaccination and SARS-CoV-2 variants. The study's findings and limits: In TCR breadth and depth analyses, total T cell responses may have been underestimated.

Unmatched junction bases numbered 8, after V lost 3 bases and J lost 3 bases. The germline gives CDR1 KGHSH, CDR2 LQKENI. This CDR3 has 17 amino acids. The assay was immunoSEQ multiplex PCR, and TCRdb's table has in-frame clones only and misses some. Here the sample spans hundreds of thousands of clones, around 88% being singletons. Specified treatment: around 19 received Ad26.COV2.S at low or high dose, single or two shots; about 5 received placebo; per-sample allocation not given. Day 63 following the first vaccine or placebo injection was when the samples were taken. Wuhan-strain SARS-CoV-2 spike was expressed by the Ad26 vector that made up the vaccine. For this clone: Its antigen remains unknown.

The chain uses TRBV18 and TRBJ2-1, with 10 bases fitting TRBD2. Material: peripheral blood, obtained in a trial of Ad26.COV2.S vaccine versus placebo. The sequence was collected from a person aged 18-60 years who received the Ad26.COV2.S COVID-19 vaccine or a placebo. CDR3 in DNA: TGTGCCAGCTCACCGATAGCGGGAGGTTTATTCTACAATGAGCAGTTCTTC. Its translation is CASSPIAGGLFYNEQFF.